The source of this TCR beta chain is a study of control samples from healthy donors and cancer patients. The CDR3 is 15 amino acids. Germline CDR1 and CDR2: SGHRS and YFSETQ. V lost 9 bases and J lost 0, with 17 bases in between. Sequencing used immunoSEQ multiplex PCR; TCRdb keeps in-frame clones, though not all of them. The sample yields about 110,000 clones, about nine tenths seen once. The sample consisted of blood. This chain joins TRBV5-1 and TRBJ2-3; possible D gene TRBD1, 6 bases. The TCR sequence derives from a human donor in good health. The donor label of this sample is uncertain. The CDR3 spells CATSRQDTSTDTQYF. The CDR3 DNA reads TGCGCCACCTCTAGACAGGACACTAGCACAGATACGCAGTATTTT.